This T cell receptor beta chain was observed in a study of chemoradiotherapy in HPV16-positive cancers. Study-wide results and caveats: Non-HPV-specific T cells did not expand in tumors during treatment, whereas candidate HPV-specific clones and E7-related motifs did.

Produced via immunoSEQ multiplex PCR; TCRdb's table is partial and in-frame only. Here the sample spans about 5,000 clones, roughly 95% being singletons. The CDR3 consists of 14 residues. The V gene end was trimmed by 0 bases and the J gene end by 6 bases; junction bases not matched to a gene: 5. Per germline, CDR1 GTSNPN and CDR2 SVGIG (reference sequence). Concerning this clone itself: Antigen: not known.

The chain combines TRBV30 with TRBJ1-5; 7 bases are a match to TRBD1. The sequencing here drew on tumor tissue, taken from a patient who underwent chemoradiotherapy. The sequence derives from a human donor with HPV-associated anogenital cancer. CDR3 nucleotides: TGTGCCTGGAGTGTCGGGACAGAGGGTCAGCCCCAGCATTTT. Its translation: CAWSVGTEGQPQHF.